Shown below are 11 T cell receptor beta chains from a single sample sequenced in a study of T-cell memory formation after mild COVID-19. TCRdb independently ran MiXCR on the 5' RACE reads; one entry per CDR3 protein. The table includes about 120,000 distinct CDR3 sequences, 15% to 20% detected once. The sequencing input was PBMCs or a T cell subset sorted from them (not recorded which). The receptor source for this set is an adult woman who had mild COVID-19 (a few samples of this study predate the infection). Cell type and time point are not known.

The V gene is TRBV5-1, the J gene TRBJ2-7; 8 bases agree with TRBD1. The CDR3 consists of 15 residues. The germline CDR1 and CDR2 sequences are SGHRS and YFSETQ. V trimming: 0 bases; J trimming: 2 bases; junction bases outside the gene matches: 4. Here the CDR3 reads CASSLARTGPYEQYF. CDR3 bases: TGCGCCAGCAGCTTGGCCCGGACAGGGCCCTACGAGCAGTACTTC.

CDR3 sequence reads: CAISVSTSTDTQYF. The CDR3 DNA reads TGTGCCATCAGTGTTTCGACGAGCACAGATACGCAGTATTTT. V gene TRBV10-3 combines with J gene TRBJ2-3; no clear D. V was pared by 4 bases and J by 0 bases, with 8 bases between. In germline, CDR1 is ENHRY, CDR2 SYGVKD. CDR3 size: 14 residues.

The chain employs TRBV7-2 and TRBJ2-1, with D possibly matching TRBD2 (5 bases). The V gene's germline CDR1 is SGHTA and CDR2 FQGNSA. V lost 0 bases, J lost 8 bases, and 11 bases lay in between. The CDR3 has 14 residues. The CDR3, as DNA: TGTGCCAGCAGCTTAGCGGGAGTATACCATGAGCAGTTCTTC. Amino acids: CASSLAGVYHEQFF.

This clonotype was seen only a few times. The chain carries TRBV5-1 and TRBJ2-3; D could derive from TRBD1 or TRBD2 (6 bases each). The CDR3 runs to 16 residues. Per germline, CDR1 SGHRS and CDR2 YFSETQ. V gave up 0 bases and J gave up 4 bases, with 15 bases separating them. The CDR3 DNA follows: TGCGCCAGCAGCTTGGTCTCGGGAGAGGGGGCAGATACGCAGTATTTT. The encoded protein is CASSLVSGEGADTQYF.

A few counts support this clonotype. This chain uses TRBV9 with TRBJ1-6; possible D gene TRBD1, 5 bases. Germline V gives CDR1 SGDLS, CDR2 YYNGEE. V was shortened by 0 bases and J by 6 bases, with 13 bases between the two germline ends. The CDR3 is 16 amino acids. CDR3 sequence: CASSVGGTSVNSPLHF. CDR3 bases: TGTGCCAGCAGCGTAGGAGGGACGTCGGTTAATTCACCCCTCCACTTT.

The J gene is TRBJ1-2, the V gene TRBV12-3 or TRBV12-4; D is uncertain. V gave up 6 bases and J gave up 7 bases, with 21 bases separating them. CDR3 length equals 15 residues. The CDR3 bases are TGTGCCAGCAGCCAAGCGGGCTCTGTTCCCCCTGGCTACACCTTC. This sequence encodes CASSQAGSVPPGYTF.

The V call is TRBV12-3 or TRBV12-4, the J call TRBJ2-7, with 9 positions matching TRBD2. V shed 5 bases, J shed 0 bases, and the junction held 11 bases outside the gene matches. The CDR3 loop spans 17 amino acids. CDR3 protein: CASSPSESSGNSYEQYF. In DNA, the CDR3 is TGTGCCAGCAGTCCAAGTGAGTCTAGCGGGAACTCCTACGAGCAGTACTTC.

This clonotype was recorded a few times. The chain couples TRBV4-2 to TRBJ2-4, with TRBD1 matching 7 bases. CDR3 size: 19 residues. Per the germline V gene, CDR1 is LGHNA and CDR2 is YNFKEQ. V lost 1 base and J lost 3; bases outside the gene matches: 15. In DNA form, the CDR3 reads TGTGCCAGCAGCCAAGTACGGGGACAGACGAAAATGGTCAAAAACATTCAGTACTTC. Residues: CASSQVRGQTKMVKNIQYF.

The rearrangement joins TRBV5-1 to TRBJ2-7; D unresolved. Deletions cut 1 base from V and 5 bases from J, with 10 bases between. The V gene's germline CDR1 is SGHRS and CDR2 YFSETQ. This CDR3 has 13 residues. The CDR3 protein is CASSLYGSDEQYF. Here the CDR3 DNA reads TGCGCCAGCAGCTTGTACGGTTCCGACGAGCAGTACTTC.

The rearrangement joins TRBV14 to TRBJ2-1; D gene unclear. This CDR3 comprises 13 residues. CDR1 is SGHDN, CDR2 FVKESK, per germline. Trimming shortened V by 3 bases and J by 8 bases, and 11 bases separated the two germline ends. The CDR3, as DNA: TGTGCCAGCAGCCATCTTCTTCATTATGAGCAGTTCTTC. Protein product: CASSHLLHYEQFF.

This clonotype was seen a few times. V gene TRBV12-3 or TRBV12-4 combines with J gene TRBJ1-2, with no clear D. Trimming took off 1 base at V and 8 bases at J, with 20 bases between the two ends. This CDR3 region has 16 residues. CDR3 sequence: CASSLGLSGLARGYTF. The CDR3 nucleotides are TGTGCCAGCAGTTTAGGCCTCTCCGGGCTAGCTAGGGGCTACACCTTC.